Listed below are T cell receptor beta chains from one sample, sequenced in a study of T cell responses to AZD1222 COVID-19 vaccine. Repertoires were generated with immunoSEQ multiplex PCR, while TCRdb's copy carries only in-frame clones and drops some. The sample shows about 190,000 clones, about 89% of them seen only once. The sequences come from peripheral blood, collected on day 0 of MenACWY control vaccination. Every receptor here comes from an adult in good health. Both conserved end residues are part of each CDR3. D genes are given only for firm matches. The size field is filled for only some rows; it gives once, few, many or a size class.

d_gene	v_gene	j_gene	abundance	CDR3nt	CDR3aa
.	TRBV4-2	TRBJ1-2	.	TGTGCCAGCAGCCAAGAGGGGAATTGGTATGGCTACACCTTC	CASSQEGNWYGYTF
.	TRBV13	TRBJ2-3	.	TGTGCCAGCAGCTTGGGCAGGGCCACAGATACGCAGTATTTT	CASSLGRATDTQYF
.	TRBV15	TRBJ2-1	.	TGTGCCACCAGATCGTCCGCGGACGGGTCCTACAATGAGCAGTTCTTC	CATRSSADGSYNEQFF
.	TRBV11-3	TRBJ2-1	.	TGTGCCAGCAGCTTAAGTCAATCCCCCTACAATGAGCAGTTCTTC	CASSLSQSPYNEQFF
.	TRBV19	TRBJ1-1	few	TGTGCCAGTAGTAGGGGGGGGACTGGCCGGGCCACTGAAGCTTTCTTT	CASSRGGTGRATEAFF
.	TRBV19	TRBJ2-2	few	TGTGCCAGTAGTATAGTAAGGGCGGGCGCCGGGGAGCTGTTTTTT	CASSIVRAGAGELFF
.	TRBV19	TRBJ2-6	.	TGTGCCAGTAGTAGTGCGTCTGGGGCCAACGTCCTGACTTTC	CASSSASGANVLTF
TRBD2	TRBV2	TRBJ2-2	.	TGTGCCAGCAGCCGTCTAGCGGTGAACACCGGGGAGCTGTTTTTT	CASSRLAVNTGELFF
TRBD2	TRBV7-6	TRBJ2-6	once	TGTGCCAGCAGCTTAGGCGGGGGCTCTGGGGCCAACGTCCTGACTTTC	CASSLGGGSGANVLTF
.	TRBV5-6	TRBJ1-2	.	TGTGCCAGCAGTCTAAGAACCTATGGCTACACCTTC	CASSLRTYGYTF
TRBD1	TRBV5-4	TRBJ1-1	few	TGTGCCAGCAGCGACTTAGAAAGACAGGGCCTACCTATGAACACTGAAGCTTTCTTT	CASSDLERQGLPMNTEAFF
TRBD1	TRBV5-1	TRBJ1-1	.	TGCGCCAGCAGCCAACAGGGGGGCACTGAAGCTTTCTTT	CASSQQGGTEAFF
TRBD1	TRBV20-1	TRBJ2-3	.	TGCAGTGCTAGTCCCAGGGGGCTTTCAGATACGCAGTATTTT	CSASPRGLSDTQYF
TRBD1	TRBV19	TRBJ2-7	.	TGTGCCAGTAGCCCCCAGGGGGATGCCTACGAGCAGTACTTC	CASSPQGDAYEQYF
.	TRBV19	TRBJ1-5	.	TGTGCCAGTAGTAGGACTTATAGCAATCAGCCCCAGCATTTT	CASSRTYSNQPQHF
TRBD1	TRBV10-3	TRBJ2-5	.	TGTGCCATCAGAATTGGACAGGGGGCGCAAGAGACCCAGTACTTC	CAIRIGQGAQETQYF
.	TRBV6-5	TRBJ2-7	.	TGTGCCAGCAGTTACTCGCGGGTTTACGGGGAGCAGTACTTC	CASSYSRVYGEQYF
TRBD1	TRBV6-5	TRBJ1-6	.	TGTGCCAGCAGTTACTCGCCAGGGGGAAATTCACCCCTCCACTTT	CASSYSPGGNSPLHF
.	TRBV6-1	TRBJ1-1	.	TGTGCCAGCAGTGAGAGGGGTAACACTGAAGCTTTCTTT	CASSERGNTEAFF
TRBD2	TRBV19	TRBJ2-7	once	TGTGCCAGTAGTATGGGACTAGCGGGTTCCTACGAGCAGTACTTC	CASSMGLAGSYEQYF
.	TRBV6-5	TRBJ1-1	.	TGTGCCAGCATGGGAGGGGTGAACACTGAAGCTTTCTTT	CASMGGVNTEAFF
.	TRBV7-9	TRBJ1-2	.	TGTGCCAGCAGCGCCGGTTATGAAGGCTACACCTTC	CASSAGYEGYTF
TRBD1	TRBV2	TRBJ1-3	.	TGTGCCAGCAGTGAAGCGTATAACAGGGGGCGTCCTGGAAACACCATATATTTT	CASSEAYNRGRPGNTIYF
.	TRBV5-1	TRBJ2-7	once	TGCGCCAGCTCCTCAGGGTCCTACGAGCAGTACTTC	CASSSGSYEQYF
TRBD2	TRBV11-1	TRBJ2-2	.	TGTGCCAGCAGCAGTAGCGGGGGGGTCACCGGGGAGCTGTTTTTT	CASSSSGGVTGELFF
.	TRBV11-2	TRBJ2-1	.	TGTGCCAGCAGCTCGGACCCCAGGGGCAATGAGCAGTTCTTC	CASSSDPRGNEQFF